This T cell receptor (beta chain) was captured in a study of cytomegalovirus exposure and HLA in healthy donors. CDR1 is SGHRS, CDR2 YFSETQ, per germline. The CDR3 is 12 amino acids. V lost 8 bases and J lost 12, with 21 bases in between. This PCR relied on a set of 60 Vbeta primers and 13 Jbeta primers. Libraries were prepared by immunoSEQ multiplex PCR; TCRdb keeps only in-frame clonotypes and omits some of them. The repertoire includes 90,000 to 110,000 clones, 76% of them detected once, and about 7.5% sits in the top ten. Specimen: PBMCs. The TCR comes from a man aged 35 to 55 in good health and CMV-seropositive. This sequence joins TRBV5-1 and TRBJ2-7; D perhaps matches TRBD2 (7 bases). CDR3 residues: CARSPPSGGSYF. The CDR3 DNA sequence: TGCGCCAGGAGCCCCCCTTCGGGGGGCTCGTACTTC.